This T cell receptor (beta chain) was sequenced during a study of Graves' ophthalmopathy and Graves' hyperthyroidism. In this cohort, patients with other autoimmune diseases, uncontrolled infections, pregnancy or lactation were excluded. Orbital computed tomography and thyroid ultrasound, along with TRAb, serum thyroxine and clinical symptoms, underpinned diagnosis. Notes on this clonotype: Its antigen is as yet unknown.

General study results and limits: Blood also harbored most expanded thyroid clonotypes above 0.001 frequency.

This CDR3 is 15 amino acids long. J lost 4 bases, V lost 5 bases, and 10 bases had no gene match. Germline V gene data show CDR1 as SQVTM and CDR2 as ANQGSEA. Amplified TCR beta CDR3 regions were obtained using RNA transcripts as template. RT-PCR was first run with HTBI primers, then multiplex PCR in a second round. MiXCR was run by TCRdb on the multiplex PCR reads, yielding one entry per CDR3 protein. The data contain 500,000 to 700,000 distinct CDR3 sequences, about two fifths of them singletons. Material: peripheral blood or thyroid tissue (not recorded which). The chain uses TRBV29-1 and TRBJ2-1; TRBD1 agrees at 8 bases. The receptor was derived from an adult man with Graves' hyperthyroidism. CDR3 in amino acids: CSVPGTGRTYNEQFF. In nucleotides, the CDR3 is TGCAGCGTTCCCGGGACAGGAAGAACTTACAATGAGCAGTTCTTC.